This TCR beta chain is from a study of shared clonotypes between healthy human individuals. Overall study findings and caveats: When naive CD4 clonotypes were compared across a few donors, about 4.9% were shared. Sorted-subset samples were not fully sequenced, rarefaction indicated.

This clone was seen only a few times. Its matching antigen is unknown. This CDR3 comprises 13 residues. V was clipped by 0 bases and J by 5 bases; unmatched bases: 1. Germline loops: CDR1 SGHRS, CDR2 YFSETQ. At a deep level, the assay was run. Repertoires were generated with immunoSEQ multiplex PCR, while TCRdb's copy carries only in-frame clones and drops some. The sample carries hundreds of thousands of clones, 96% recorded once. Terminally differentiated effector memory CD45RA+ cells were excluded by CCR7 positive selection of CD45RO-negative cells. Sequencing was carried out using naive CD8+ T cells sorted from blood. The chain recombines TRBV5-1 with TRBJ1-1, with 7 bases fitting TRBD1. The sequence was collected from a young woman in good health. The CDR3 sequence: CASSLEQGTEAFF. CDR3 coding DNA: TGCGCCAGCAGCTTGGAACAGGGGACTGAAGCTTTCTTT.